This T cell receptor beta chain is drawn from a study of blood T cell repertoires in COVID-19. In the study overall: The cDNA or gDNA used as material had been derived from T cells, B-cell-depleted T cells, or PBMCs.

CDR3 size: 13 residues. Germline values: CDR1 LGHNA, CDR2 YSLEER. Trimming took 1 base from V and 2 from J, leaving 5 bases between them. The repertoire was sequenced with immunoSEQ multiplex PCR; TCRdb's copy has only in-frame clones and lacks some. The sample holds around 20,000 clones, 65% to 80% seen once. The sample consisted of peripheral blood. This TCR derives from a human donor in a cohort sampled during active or convalescent COVID-19. The chain recombines TRBV4-3 with TRBJ1-2; possible D gene TRBD1, 5 bases. The CDR3 bases are TGCGCCAGCAGCCAAGGACAGAACTATGGCTACACCTTC. Amino acids: CASSQGQNYGYTF.